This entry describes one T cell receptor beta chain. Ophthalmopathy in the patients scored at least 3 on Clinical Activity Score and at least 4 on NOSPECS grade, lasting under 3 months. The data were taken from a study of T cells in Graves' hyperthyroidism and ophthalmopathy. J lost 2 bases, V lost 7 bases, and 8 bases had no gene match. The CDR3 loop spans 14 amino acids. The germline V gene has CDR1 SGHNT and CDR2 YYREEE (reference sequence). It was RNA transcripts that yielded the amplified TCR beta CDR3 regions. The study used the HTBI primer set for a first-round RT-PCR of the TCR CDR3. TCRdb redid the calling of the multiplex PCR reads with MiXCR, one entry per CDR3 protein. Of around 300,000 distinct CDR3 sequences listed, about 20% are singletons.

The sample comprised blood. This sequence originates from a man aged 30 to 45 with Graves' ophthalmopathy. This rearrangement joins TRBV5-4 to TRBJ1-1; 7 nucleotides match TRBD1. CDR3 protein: CASFPGQFNTEAFF. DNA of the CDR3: TGTGCCAGCTTTCCGGGACAGTTTAACACTGAAGCTTTCTTT.